These T cell receptor beta chains were read from a single sample in a study of CD8+ T cells in alopecia areata. Method: immunoSEQ multiplex PCR; TCRdb's copy keeps in-frame clones and lacks some. The table records about 180,000 clones, roughly 59% of them present only once. Sequences were derived from CD4+ T cells sorted from blood, sampled at week 0. The receptors originated from a human donor with alopecia areata. Each CDR3 is given with its conserved first and last residue.

v_gene: TRBV29-1; len: 12; j_gene: TRBJ1-2; CDR3aa: CSVLTDQYGYTF
v_gene: TRBV28; len: 12; j_gene: TRBJ1-2; CDR3aa: CASSRGPSGYTF
v_gene: TRBV29-1; len: 15; j_gene: TRBJ2-7; CDR3aa: CSVALSSGQHYEQYF
v_gene: TRBV6-5; len: 13; j_gene: TRBJ2-5; CDR3aa: CASRRLAGETQYF
v_gene: TRBV5-1; len: 14; j_gene: TRBJ2-3; CDR3aa: CASSSGGAKDTQYF
v_gene: TRBV30; len: 16; j_gene: TRBJ2-1; CDR3aa: CAWSVRGGLAGKEQFF
v_gene: TRBV29-1; len: 13; j_gene: TRBJ1-5; CDR3aa: CSVGKGSNQPQHF
v_gene: TRBV6-6; len: 15; j_gene: TRBJ2-4; CDR3aa: CASLNGGANKNIQYF
v_gene: TRBV30; len: 18; j_gene: TRBJ2-3; CDR3aa: CAWSDPLVGSGHTDTQYF
v_gene: TRBV11-2; len: 16; j_gene: TRBJ1-6; CDR3aa: CASSYSGTVANSPLHF
v_gene: TRBV29-1; len: 14; j_gene: TRBJ1-6; CDR3aa: CSVRAGTDNSPLHF
v_gene: TRBV7-6; len: 12; j_gene: TRBJ2-5; CDR3aa: CASSPAYETQYF
v_gene: TRBV29-1; len: 11; j_gene: TRBJ2-7; CDR3aa: CSVGQIYEQYF
v_gene: TRBV7-8; len: 13; j_gene: TRBJ2-7; CDR3aa: CASSLPTRMEQYF
v_gene: TRBV29-1; len: 11; j_gene: TRBJ1-3; CDR3aa: CSGGSGNTIYF
v_gene: TRBV6-6; len: 14; j_gene: TRBJ1-6; CDR3aa: CASNSGQGVSPLHF
v_gene: TRBV29-1; len: 12; j_gene: TRBJ2-7; CDR3aa: CSVAGQSYEQYF